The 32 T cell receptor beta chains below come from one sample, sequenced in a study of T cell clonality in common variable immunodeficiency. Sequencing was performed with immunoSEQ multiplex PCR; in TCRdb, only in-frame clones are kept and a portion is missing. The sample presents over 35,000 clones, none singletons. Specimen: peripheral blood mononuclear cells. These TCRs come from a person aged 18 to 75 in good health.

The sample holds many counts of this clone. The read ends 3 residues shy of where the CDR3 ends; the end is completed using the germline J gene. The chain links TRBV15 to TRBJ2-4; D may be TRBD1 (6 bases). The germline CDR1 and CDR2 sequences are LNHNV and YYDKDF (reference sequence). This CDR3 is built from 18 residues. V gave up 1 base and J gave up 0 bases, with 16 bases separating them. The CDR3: CATSRVGLTGIAKNIQYF. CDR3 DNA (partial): TGTGCCACCAGCAGAGTAGGATTGACAGGAATAGCCAAAAACATT.

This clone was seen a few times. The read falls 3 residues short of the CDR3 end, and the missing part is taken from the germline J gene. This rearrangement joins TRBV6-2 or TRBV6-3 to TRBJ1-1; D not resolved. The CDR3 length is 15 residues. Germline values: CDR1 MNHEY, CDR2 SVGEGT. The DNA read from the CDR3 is TGTGCCAGCAGTTATACGGCTAGCGGCTTCGGCATT. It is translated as CASSYTASGFGI. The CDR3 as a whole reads CASSYTASGFGIAFF.

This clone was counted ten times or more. The CDR3 loop reads CASSADSFTEAFF. The covered CDR3 bases are TGTGCCAGCTCAGCGGACTCATTCACTGAA. This chain joins TRBV18 and TRBJ1-1, with D uncertain. The sequence runs out 3 residues before the end of the CDR3; the remainder is reconstructed from the germline J gene. The CDR3 is 13 amino acids. From germline, CDR1 is KGHSH and CDR2 LQKENI. V was shortened by 5 bases and J by 4 bases, with 11 bases between the two germline ends. The whole variable domain, remainder taken from reference TRBV18 and TRBJ1-1, is NAGVMQNPRHLVRRRGQEARLRCSPMKGHSHVYWYRQLPEEGLKFMVYLQKENIIDESGMPKERFSAEFPKEGPSILRIQQVVRGDSAAYFCASSADSFTEAFFGQGTRLTVV.

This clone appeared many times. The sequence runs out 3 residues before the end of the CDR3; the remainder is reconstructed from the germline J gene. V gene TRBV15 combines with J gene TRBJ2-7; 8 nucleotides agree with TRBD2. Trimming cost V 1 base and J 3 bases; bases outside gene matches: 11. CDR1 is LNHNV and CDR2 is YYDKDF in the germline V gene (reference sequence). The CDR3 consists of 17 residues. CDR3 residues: CATSRAVGAGALYEQYF. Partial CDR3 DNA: TGTGCCACCAGCAGAGCCGTCGGAGCGGGAGCTCTCTACGAG.

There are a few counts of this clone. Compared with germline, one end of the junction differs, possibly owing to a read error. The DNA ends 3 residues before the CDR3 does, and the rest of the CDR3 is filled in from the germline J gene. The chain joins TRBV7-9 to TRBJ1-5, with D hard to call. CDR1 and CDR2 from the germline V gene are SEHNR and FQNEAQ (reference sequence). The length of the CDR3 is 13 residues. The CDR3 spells CSSSFFSGQPQHF. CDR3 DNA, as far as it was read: TGTTCCAGCAGCTTTTTTTCCGGTCAGCCC.

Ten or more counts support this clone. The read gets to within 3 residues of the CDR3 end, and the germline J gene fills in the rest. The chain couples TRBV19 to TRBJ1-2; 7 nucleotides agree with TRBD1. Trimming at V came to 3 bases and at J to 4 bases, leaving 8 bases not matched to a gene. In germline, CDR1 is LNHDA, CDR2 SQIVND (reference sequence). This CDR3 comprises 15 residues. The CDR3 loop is CASSITFDRAYGYTF. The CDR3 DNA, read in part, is TGTGCCAGTAGTATTACCTTCGACAGGGCCTATGGC.

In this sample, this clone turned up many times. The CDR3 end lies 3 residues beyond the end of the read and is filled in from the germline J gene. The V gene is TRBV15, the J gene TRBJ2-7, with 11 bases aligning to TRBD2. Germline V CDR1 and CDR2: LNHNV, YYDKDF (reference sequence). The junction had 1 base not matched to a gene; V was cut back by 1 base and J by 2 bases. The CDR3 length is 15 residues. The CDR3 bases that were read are TGTGCCACCAGCAGAGTACTAGCGGGGGCCTACGAG. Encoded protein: CATSRVLAGAYE. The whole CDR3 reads CATSRVLAGAYEQYF.

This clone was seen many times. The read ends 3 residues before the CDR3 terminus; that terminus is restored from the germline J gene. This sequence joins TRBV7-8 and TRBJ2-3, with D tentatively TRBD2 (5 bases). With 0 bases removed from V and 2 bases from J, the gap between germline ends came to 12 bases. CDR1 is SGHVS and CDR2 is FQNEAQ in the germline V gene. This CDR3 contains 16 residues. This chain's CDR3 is CASSLASADSTDTQYF. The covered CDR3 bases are TGTGCCAGCAGCTTAGCGTCTGCGGACTCCACAGATACG. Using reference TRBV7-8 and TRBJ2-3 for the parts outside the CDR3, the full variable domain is GAGVSQSPRYKVAKRGQDVALRCDPISGHVSLFWYQQALGQGPEFLTYFQNEAQLDKSGLPSDRFFAERPEGSVSTLKIQRTQQEDSAVYLCASSLASADSTDTQYFGPGTRLTVL.

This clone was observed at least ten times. Incomplete CDR3 DNA: TGTGCCAGTAGTATGCCGGGGGGCAGTGAA. Protein product: CASSMPGGSE. The entire CDR3 sequence reads CASSMPGGSEAFF. The rearrangement uses TRBV19 and TRBJ1-1, with D possibly TRBD1 on 6 matching bases. Read data end 3 residues before the CDR3 end; the end is taken from the germline J gene. Germline CDR1 LNHDA, CDR2 SQIVND (reference sequence). The V and J ends lost 3 bases and 7 bases respectively, with 12 bases between them. This CDR3 is built from 13 residues.

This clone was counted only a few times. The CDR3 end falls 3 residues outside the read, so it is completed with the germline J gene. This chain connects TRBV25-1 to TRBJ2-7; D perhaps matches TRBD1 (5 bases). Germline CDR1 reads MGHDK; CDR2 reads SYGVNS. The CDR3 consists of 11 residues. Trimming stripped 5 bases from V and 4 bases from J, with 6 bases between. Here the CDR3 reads CASSQGYEQYF. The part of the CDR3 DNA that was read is TGTGCCAGCAGTCAGGGTTACGAG.

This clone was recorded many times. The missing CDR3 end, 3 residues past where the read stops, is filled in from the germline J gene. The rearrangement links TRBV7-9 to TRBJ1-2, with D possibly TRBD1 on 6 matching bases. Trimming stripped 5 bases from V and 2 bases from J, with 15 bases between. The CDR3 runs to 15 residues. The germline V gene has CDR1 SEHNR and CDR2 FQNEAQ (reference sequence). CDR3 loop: CASSRGGQGNYGYTF. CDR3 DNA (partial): TGTGCCAGCAGCCGCGGGGGGCAGGGGAACTATGGC.

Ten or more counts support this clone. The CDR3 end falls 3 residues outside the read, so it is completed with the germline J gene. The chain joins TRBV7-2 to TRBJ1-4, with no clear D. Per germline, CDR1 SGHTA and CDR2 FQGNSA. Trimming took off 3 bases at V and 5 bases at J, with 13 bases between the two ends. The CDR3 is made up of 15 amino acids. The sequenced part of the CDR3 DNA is TGTGCCAGCAGCTTCACCAGGAGGGCCAATGAAAAA. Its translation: CASSFTRRANEK. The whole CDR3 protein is CASSFTRRANEKLFF.

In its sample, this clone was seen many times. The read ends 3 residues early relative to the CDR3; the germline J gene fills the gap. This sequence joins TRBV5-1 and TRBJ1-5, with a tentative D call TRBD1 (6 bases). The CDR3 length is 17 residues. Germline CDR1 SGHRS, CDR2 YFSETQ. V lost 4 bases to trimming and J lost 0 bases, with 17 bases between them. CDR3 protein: CASSPLGQRYSNQPQHF. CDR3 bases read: TGCGCCAGCAGCCCCCTGGGACAACGCTATAGCAATCAGCCC.

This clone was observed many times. The part of the CDR3 DNA that was read is TGTGCCAGCAGCCAAGAGGGAGCGGGGGGTCGAGTTGGCCCG. Translating gives CASSQEGAGGRVGP. The entire CDR3 is CASSQEGAGGRVGPQYF. V is TRBV4-2 and J is TRBJ2-3; 9 bases line up with TRBD2. With the read ending 3 residues before the CDR3 end, the germline J gene is used to fill in that end. CDR3 length: 17 amino acids. The germline V gene has CDR1 LGHNA and CDR2 YNFKEQ.

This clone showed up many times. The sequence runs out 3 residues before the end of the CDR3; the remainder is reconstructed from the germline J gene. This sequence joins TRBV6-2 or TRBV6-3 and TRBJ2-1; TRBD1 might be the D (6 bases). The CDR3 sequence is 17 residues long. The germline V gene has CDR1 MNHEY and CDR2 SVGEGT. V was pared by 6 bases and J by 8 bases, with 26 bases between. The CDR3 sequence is CASRNPPGAQVSDEQFF. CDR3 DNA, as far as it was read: TGTGCCAGCAGAAACCCCCCAGGGGCCCAAGTGAGCGATGAG.

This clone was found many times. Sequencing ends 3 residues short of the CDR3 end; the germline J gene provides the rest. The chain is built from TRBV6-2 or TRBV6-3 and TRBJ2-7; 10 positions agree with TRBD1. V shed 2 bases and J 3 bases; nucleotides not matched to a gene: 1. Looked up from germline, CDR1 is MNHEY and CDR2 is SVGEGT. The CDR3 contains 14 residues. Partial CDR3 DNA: TGTGCCAGCAGTTACAGGACAGGGGGCTACGAG. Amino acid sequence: CASSYRTGGYE. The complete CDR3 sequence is CASSYRTGGYEQYF.

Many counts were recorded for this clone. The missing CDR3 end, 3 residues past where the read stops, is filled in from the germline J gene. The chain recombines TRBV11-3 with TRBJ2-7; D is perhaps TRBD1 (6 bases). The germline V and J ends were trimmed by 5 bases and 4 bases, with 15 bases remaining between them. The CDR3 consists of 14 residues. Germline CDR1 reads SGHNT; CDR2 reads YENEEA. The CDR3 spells CASSLQGTSYEQYF. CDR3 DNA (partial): TGTGCCAGCAGCCTACAGGGAACGAGTTACGAG.

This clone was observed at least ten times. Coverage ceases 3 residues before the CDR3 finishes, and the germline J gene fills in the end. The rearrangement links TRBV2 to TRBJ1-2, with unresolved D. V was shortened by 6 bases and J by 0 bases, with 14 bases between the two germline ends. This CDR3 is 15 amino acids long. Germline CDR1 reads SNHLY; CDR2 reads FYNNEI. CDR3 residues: CASRGEGIPNYGYTF. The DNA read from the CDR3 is TGTGCCAGCAGGGGCGAGGGCATCCCTAACTATGGC. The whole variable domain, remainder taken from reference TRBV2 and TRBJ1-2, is EPEVTQTPSHQVTQMGQEVILRCVPISNHLYFYWYRQILGQKVEFLVSFYNNEISEKSEIFDDQFSVERPDGSNFTLKIRSTKLEDSAMYFCASRGEGIPNYGYTFGSGTRLTVV.

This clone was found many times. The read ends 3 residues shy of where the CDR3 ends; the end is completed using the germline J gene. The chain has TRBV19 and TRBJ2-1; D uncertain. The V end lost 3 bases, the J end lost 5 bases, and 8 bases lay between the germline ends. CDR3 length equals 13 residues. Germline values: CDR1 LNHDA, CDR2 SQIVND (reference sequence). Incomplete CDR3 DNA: TGTGCCAGTAGTATGGGCAGCCACAATGAG. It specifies CASSMGSHNE. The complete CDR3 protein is CASSMGSHNEQFF.

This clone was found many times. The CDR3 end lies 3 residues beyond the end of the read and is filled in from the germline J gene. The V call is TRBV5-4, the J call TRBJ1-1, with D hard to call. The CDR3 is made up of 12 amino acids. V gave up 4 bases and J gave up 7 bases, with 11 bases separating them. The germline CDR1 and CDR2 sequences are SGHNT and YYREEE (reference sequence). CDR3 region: CASSNSADEAFF. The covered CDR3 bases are TGTGCCAGCAGCAACTCCGCTGATGAA.

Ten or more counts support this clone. The CDR3: CASSLVRGPSDTQYF. Incomplete CDR3 DNA: TGTGCCAGCAGCTTAGTGCGCGGGCCTAGCGATACG. The chain couples TRBV7-2 to TRBJ2-3, with D perhaps TRBD2 (5 bases). The CDR3 end is not reached by the read, which stops 3 residues before it; the germline J gene fills it in. Looked up from germline, CDR1 is SGHTA and CDR2 is FQGNSA. Trimming cost V 1 base and J 6 bases, with 14 bases left between them. The CDR3 length is 15 residues.

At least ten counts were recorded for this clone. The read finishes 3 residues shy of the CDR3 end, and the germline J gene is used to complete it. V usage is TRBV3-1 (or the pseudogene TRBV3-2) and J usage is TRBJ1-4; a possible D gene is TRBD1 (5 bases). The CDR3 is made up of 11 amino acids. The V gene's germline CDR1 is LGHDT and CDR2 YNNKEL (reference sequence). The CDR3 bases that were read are TGTGCCAGCAGCCAAGGGGGGGAA. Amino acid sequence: CASSQGGE. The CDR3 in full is CASSQGGELFF.

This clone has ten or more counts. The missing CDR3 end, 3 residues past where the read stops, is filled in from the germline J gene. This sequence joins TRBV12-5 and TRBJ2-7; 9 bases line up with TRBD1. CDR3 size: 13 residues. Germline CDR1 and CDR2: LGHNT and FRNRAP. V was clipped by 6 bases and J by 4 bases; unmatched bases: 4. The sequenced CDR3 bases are TGTGCTAGTGGCGGGACAGGGCGTTACGAG. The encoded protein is CASGGTGRYE. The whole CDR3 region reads CASGGTGRYEQYF.

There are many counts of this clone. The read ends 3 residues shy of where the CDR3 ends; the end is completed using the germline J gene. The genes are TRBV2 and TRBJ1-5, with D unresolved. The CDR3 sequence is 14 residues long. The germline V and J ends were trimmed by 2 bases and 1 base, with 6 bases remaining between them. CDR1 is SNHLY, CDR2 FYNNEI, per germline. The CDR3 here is CASSEWQSNQPQHF. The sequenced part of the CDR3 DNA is TGTGCCAGCAGTGAATGGCAGAGCAATCAGCCC.

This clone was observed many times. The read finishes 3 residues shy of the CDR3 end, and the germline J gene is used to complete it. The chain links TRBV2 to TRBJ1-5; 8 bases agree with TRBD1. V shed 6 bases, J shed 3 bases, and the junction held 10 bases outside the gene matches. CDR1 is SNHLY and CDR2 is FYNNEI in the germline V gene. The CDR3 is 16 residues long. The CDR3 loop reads CASRHTDRGNNQPQHF. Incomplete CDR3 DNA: TGTGCCAGCAGGCATACCGACAGGGGAAACAATCAGCCC.

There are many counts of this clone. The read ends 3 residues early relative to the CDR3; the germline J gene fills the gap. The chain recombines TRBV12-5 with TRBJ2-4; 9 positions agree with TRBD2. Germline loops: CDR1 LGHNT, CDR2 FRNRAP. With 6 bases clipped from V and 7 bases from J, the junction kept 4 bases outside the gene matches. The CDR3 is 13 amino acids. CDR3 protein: CASGLAGSNIQYF. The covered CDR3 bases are TGTGCTAGTGGGCTAGCGGGGTCGAACATT.

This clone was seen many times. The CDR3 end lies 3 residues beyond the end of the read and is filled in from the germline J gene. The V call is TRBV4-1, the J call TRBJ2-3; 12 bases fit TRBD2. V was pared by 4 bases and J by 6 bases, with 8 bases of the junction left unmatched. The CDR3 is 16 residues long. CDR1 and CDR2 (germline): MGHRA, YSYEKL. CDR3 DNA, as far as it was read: TGCGCCAGCAGCCTCCAGCTAGCGGGAGGGCGGGATACG. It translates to CASSLQLAGGRDT. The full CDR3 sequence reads CASSLQLAGGRDTQYF.

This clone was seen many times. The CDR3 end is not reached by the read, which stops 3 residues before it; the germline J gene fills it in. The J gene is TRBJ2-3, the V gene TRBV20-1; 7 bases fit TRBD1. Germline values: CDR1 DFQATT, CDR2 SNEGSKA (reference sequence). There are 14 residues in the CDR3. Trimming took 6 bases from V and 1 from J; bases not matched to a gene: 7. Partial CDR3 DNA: TGCAGTGCGTTACCGGGACAGCGCACAGATACG. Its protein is CSALPGQRTDT. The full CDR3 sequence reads CSALPGQRTDTQYF.

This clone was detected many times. CDR3 region: CASSPRGGQGSDGELFF. The DNA read from the CDR3 is TGTGCCAGCTCACCGAGAGGAGGACAGGGTTCAGACGGGGAG. The rearrangement uses TRBV18 and TRBJ2-2; TRBD1 matches at 8 bases. Read data end 3 residues before the CDR3 end; the end is taken from the germline J gene. The CDR3 spans 17 residues. V lost 3 bases to trimming and J lost 7 bases; unmatched junction nucleotides: 13. Looked up from germline, CDR1 is KGHSH and CDR2 is LQKENI.

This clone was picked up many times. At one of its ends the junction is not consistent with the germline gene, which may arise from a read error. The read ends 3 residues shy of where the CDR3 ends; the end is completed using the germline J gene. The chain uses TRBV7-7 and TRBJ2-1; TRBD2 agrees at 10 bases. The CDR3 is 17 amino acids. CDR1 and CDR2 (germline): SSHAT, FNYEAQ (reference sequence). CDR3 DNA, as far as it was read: TGTGCTAGCAGCTTAGGGGATCTAGCGGGAGTAAACAATGAG. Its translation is CASSLGDLAGVNNE. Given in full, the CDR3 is CASSLGDLAGVNNEQFF.

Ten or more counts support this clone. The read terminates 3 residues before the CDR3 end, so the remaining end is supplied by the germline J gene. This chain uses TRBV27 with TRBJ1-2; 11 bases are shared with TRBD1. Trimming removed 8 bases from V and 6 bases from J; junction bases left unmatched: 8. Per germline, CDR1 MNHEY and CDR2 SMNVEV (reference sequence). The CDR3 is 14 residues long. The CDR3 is CASSWTGGVNGYTF. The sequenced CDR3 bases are TGTGCCAGCTCCTGGACAGGGGGCGTTAATGGC.

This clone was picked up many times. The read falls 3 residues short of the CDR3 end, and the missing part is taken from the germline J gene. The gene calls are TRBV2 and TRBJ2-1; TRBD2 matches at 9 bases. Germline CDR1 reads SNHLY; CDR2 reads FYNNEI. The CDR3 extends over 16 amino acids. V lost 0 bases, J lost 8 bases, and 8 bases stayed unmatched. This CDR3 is CASSEAMGLAMDEQFF. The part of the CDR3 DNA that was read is TGTGCCAGCAGTGAAGCGATGGGACTAGCTATGGATGAG.